This is a list of T cell receptor beta chains from one sample in a study of glioma-infiltrating T cells after dendritic cell vaccination. Clones were read by immunoSEQ multiplex PCR, and TCRdb kept only the in-frame ones, dropping some. The data show approximately 100,000 clones, around three quarters seen once. Sequencing was performed on blood, taken before dendritic cell vaccination. These receptors all stem from a human donor with glioblastoma. Both conserved end residues are part of each CDR3. The order of the fields is D gene, J gene, V gene, clone size, CDR3 DNA, CDR3 protein. The D gene is left open where the match is weak. Rows may omit the clone size; those that give it use once, few, many or a size class.

d_call: TRBD1; j_call: TRBJ1-4; v_call: TRBV28; clone_size: NA; cdr3_nt: TGTGCCAGCAGTCCACTCGACAGGGTGGGTGAAAAACTGTTTTTT; cdr3_aa: CASSPLDRVGEKLFF
d_call: NA; j_call: TRBJ1-6; v_call: TRBV21-1; clone_size: NA; cdr3_nt: TGTGCCAGCAGCAACGAGGGAGTCGCCTATAATTCACCCCTCCACTTT; cdr3_aa: CASSNEGVAYNSPLHF
d_call: TRBD1; j_call: TRBJ2-3; v_call: TRBV4-1; clone_size: NA; cdr3_nt: TGCGCCAGCAGCTTTAGGACAGGGCAGAGAGATACGCAGTATTTT; cdr3_aa: CASSFRTGQRDTQYF
d_call: NA; j_call: TRBJ1-2; v_call: TRBV7-8; clone_size: NA; cdr3_nt: TGTGCCAGCAGCTTAAAGGCCGGGGGCTATGGCTACACCTTC; cdr3_aa: CASSLKAGGYGYTF
d_call: NA; j_call: TRBJ1-5; v_call: TRBV6-6; clone_size: NA; cdr3_nt: TGTGCCAGCTCCCGCAGGGGTCTCGGAAATCAGCCCCAGCATTTT; cdr3_aa: CASSRRGLGNQPQHF
d_call: NA; j_call: TRBJ1-5; v_call: TRBV28; clone_size: NA; cdr3_nt: TGTGCCAGCAGCTTCTATCAGCCCCAGCATTTT; cdr3_aa: CASSFYQPQHF
d_call: NA; j_call: TRBJ2-7; v_call: TRBV5-1; clone_size: once; cdr3_nt: TGCGCCAGCAGCTTGGAGGCGGGAAACCCCTACGAGCAGTACTTC; cdr3_aa: CASSLEAGNPYEQYF
d_call: NA; j_call: TRBJ2-7; v_call: TRBV27; clone_size: NA; cdr3_nt: TGTGCCAGCAGTCCCTCGGCCAGCGGCTACGAGCAGTACTTC; cdr3_aa: CASSPSASGYEQYF
d_call: TRBD1; j_call: TRBJ1-2; v_call: TRBV13; clone_size: NA; cdr3_nt: TGTGCCAGCAGCTTGGGGACAGGGAGCAAGTATGGCTACACCTTC; cdr3_aa: CASSLGTGSKYGYTF
d_call: TRBD1; j_call: TRBJ2-7; v_call: TRBV19; clone_size: NA; cdr3_nt: TGTGCCAGTAGTGTGGGACAGGGGGCCTACGAGCAGTACTTC; cdr3_aa: CASSVGQGAYEQYF
d_call: NA; j_call: TRBJ1-1; v_call: TRBV6-1; clone_size: few; cdr3_nt: TGTGCCAGCAGTGTATTGACAGCGAACACTGAAGCTTTCTTT; cdr3_aa: CASSVLTANTEAFF
d_call: NA; j_call: TRBJ1-4; v_call: TRBV2; clone_size: few; cdr3_nt: TGTGCCAGCAGTGAGGTAGTCGGGGGGCGTCATGAAAAACTGTTTTTT; cdr3_aa: CASSEVVGGRHEKLFF
d_call: NA; j_call: TRBJ2-6; v_call: TRBV5-1; clone_size: NA; cdr3_nt: TGCGCCAGCAGCTTTGGGGAACTAGCTGGGGCCAACGTCCTGACTTTC; cdr3_aa: CASSFGELAGANVLTF
d_call: TRBD1; j_call: TRBJ2-2; v_call: TRBV4-2; clone_size: NA; cdr3_nt: TGTGCCAGCAGCTCCCTAGCCCGGGACAGGAGGAACACCGGGGAGCTGTTTTTT; cdr3_aa: CASSSLARDRRNTGELFF
d_call: TRBD1; j_call: TRBJ2-7; v_call: TRBV18; clone_size: once; cdr3_nt: TGTGCCAGCTCATCGGATTCTGGCAGGACAGGGAATCACGAGCAGTACTTC; cdr3_aa: CASSSDSGRTGNHEQYF
d_call: TRBD1; j_call: TRBJ2-1; v_call: TRBV6-5; clone_size: once; cdr3_nt: TGTGCCAGTCGGCGGGACAGGGTACTCAATGAGCAGTTCTTC; cdr3_aa: CASRRDRVLNEQFF
d_call: TRBD2; j_call: TRBJ2-1; v_call: TRBV18; clone_size: NA; cdr3_nt: TGTGCCAGCTCACCCGGGACTAGCGGCCTTGAATACAATGAGCAGTTCTTC; cdr3_aa: CASSPGTSGLEYNEQFF
d_call: NA; j_call: TRBJ1-6; v_call: TRBV9; clone_size: NA; cdr3_nt: TGTGCCAGCAGCCCCAGTCGGCGGGATTCACCCCTCCACTTT; cdr3_aa: CASSPSRRDSPLHF
d_call: NA; j_call: TRBJ2-7; v_call: TRBV28; clone_size: NA; cdr3_nt: TGTGCCAGCAGCACCCCTCCCGGGAAAGGGAGCGAGCAGTACTTC; cdr3_aa: CASSTPPGKGSEQYF
d_call: TRBD2; j_call: TRBJ2-7; v_call: TRBV5-1; clone_size: NA; cdr3_nt: TGCGCCAGCAGCTTGGGACTAGCGGGAGACCTCTCCTACGAGCAGTACTTC; cdr3_aa: CASSLGLAGDLSYEQYF
d_call: TRBD2; j_call: TRBJ2-7; v_call: TRBV5-1; clone_size: NA; cdr3_nt: TGCGCCAGCAGCTTGCAGCGGGATCAATACGAGCAGTACTTC; cdr3_aa: CASSLQRDQYEQYF
d_call: NA; j_call: TRBJ2-3; v_call: TRBV29-1; clone_size: NA; cdr3_nt: TGCAGCGGGCAAGGACAGTCCGGGAACACAGATACGCAGTATTTT; cdr3_aa: CSGQGQSGNTDTQYF
d_call: NA; j_call: TRBJ1-5; v_call: TRBV4-1; clone_size: NA; cdr3_nt: TGCGCCAGCAGCCAAGTTGCCGTAGATCAGCCCCAGCATTTT; cdr3_aa: CASSQVAVDQPQHF
d_call: TRBD2; j_call: TRBJ2-5; v_call: TRBV5-4; clone_size: few; cdr3_nt: TGTGCCAGCAGCCTTAGCGGGAGGGCCGGGGAGACCCAGTACTTC; cdr3_aa: CASSLSGRAGETQYF
d_call: NA; j_call: TRBJ1-2; v_call: TRBV2; clone_size: once; cdr3_nt: TGTGCCAGCGTTTGGGACAGCTACACCTTC; cdr3_aa: CASVWDSYTF
d_call: TRBD2; j_call: TRBJ2-1; v_call: TRBV9; clone_size: NA; cdr3_nt: TGTGCCAGCAGCAAATGGACTAGCGGGCCATACAATGAGCAGTTCTTC; cdr3_aa: CASSKWTSGPYNEQFF
d_call: TRBD1; j_call: TRBJ1-1; v_call: TRBV5-1; clone_size: NA; cdr3_nt: TGCGCCAGCAGGGACGGGACAGGGACTTCTCGGCTTAAATTTAACACTGAAGCTTTCTTT; cdr3_aa: CASRDGTGTSRLKFNTEAFF
d_call: TRBD1; j_call: TRBJ1-5; v_call: TRBV27; clone_size: NA; cdr3_nt: TGTGCCAGCAGAAAACAGGGGGCTGCCCTTAGCAATCAGCCCCAGCATTTT; cdr3_aa: CASRKQGAALSNQPQHF